Listed here are 10 T cell receptor beta chains from one sample, sequenced in a study of blood T cell repertoires in COVID-19. Sequencing used immunoSEQ multiplex PCR; TCRdb keeps in-frame clones, though not all of them. This table holds around 92,000 clones, about 83% found once. The sample consisted of peripheral blood. Receptor source: a woman older than 75 with acute or convalescent COVID-19.

The chain couples TRBV10-3 to TRBJ1-4; D possibly corresponds to TRBD1 (5 bases). V lost 0 bases to trimming and J lost 1 base, with 6 bases between them. The V gene's germline CDR1 is ENHRY and CDR2 SYGVKD. CDR3 length: 15 residues. CDR3 DNA sequence: TGTGCCATCAGTGAGTCGGGGGGAACTAATGAAAAACTGTTTTTT. It translates to CAISESGGTNEKLFF.

The rearrangement uses TRBV15 and TRBJ2-1; possibly TRBD2 for D (6 bases). This CDR3 contains 14 residues. The V gene lost 0 bases and the J gene lost 13 bases, with 16 bases spanning the gap. The germline V gene has CDR1 LNHNV and CDR2 YYDKDF (reference sequence). The CDR3 nucleotides are TGTGCCACCAGCAGAGATCAACACGGAGGGGTTCAGTTCTTC. Its translation is CATSRDQHGGVQFF.

V is TRBV18 and J is TRBJ2-2, with 12 bases matching TRBD1. Germline trimming cut 3 bases from V and 2 bases from J; bases unmatched to any gene: 1. Germline V gene data show CDR1 as KGHSH and CDR2 as LQKENI. This CDR3 comprises 16 residues. The CDR3 nucleotides read TGTGCCAGCTCACCGGGACAGGGGGCTAACACCGGGGAGCTGTTTTTT. Translation: CASSPGQGANTGELFF. The full variable domain, its missing parts supplied by reference TRBV18 and TRBJ2-2, is NAGVMQNPRHLVRRRGQEARLRCSPMKGHSHVYWYRQLPEEGLKFMVYLQKENIIDESGMPKERFSAEFPKEGPSILRIQQVVRGDSAAYFCASSPGQGANTGELFFGEGSRLTVL.

The rearrangement uses TRBV29-1 and TRBJ1-5; 10 bases are shared with TRBD1. V shed 4 bases and J 7 bases; nucleotides not matched to a gene: 4. The CDR3 sequence is 13 residues long. The germline V gene has CDR1 SQVTM and CDR2 ANQGSEA. The DNA for the CDR3 is TGCAGCGTTGTGAGGGACAGGGGCCAGCCCCAGCATTTT. It is translated as CSVVRDRGQPQHF.

CDR3 residues: CASSYSGVVLGELFF. The CDR3 region has the DNA TGTGCCAGCAGTTATTCGGGGGTTGTCCTCGGGGAGCTGTTTTTT. J is TRBJ2-2 and V is TRBV6-2 or TRBV6-3; possible D gene TRBD2, 6 bases. Germline V gene data show CDR1 as MNHEY and CDR2 as SVGEGT. V was shortened by 3 bases and J by 7 bases, with 15 bases between the two germline ends. This CDR3 is built from 15 residues.

The rearrangement links TRBV19 to TRBJ1-2; D gene uncertain. Germline loops: CDR1 LNHDA, CDR2 SQIVND (reference sequence). The CDR3 runs 14 residues. The V gene lost 4 bases and the J gene lost 5 bases, with 14 bases spanning the gap. The CDR3 here is CASSTGEDIYGYTF. The CDR3 region has the DNA TGTGCCAGTAGTACCGGGGAGGATATATATGGCTACACCTTC.

The gene calls are TRBV3-1 (or the pseudogene TRBV3-2) and TRBJ2-7; 12 nucleotides match TRBD2. The CDR3 consists of 17 residues. Germline CDR1 is LGHDT and CDR2 is YNNKEL (reference sequence). Germline trimming cut 4 bases from V and 2 bases from J; bases unmatched to any gene: 9. The CDR3 reads CASSRTRTSGTTYEQYF. The CDR3, as DNA: TGTGCCAGCAGCCGAACCCGGACTAGCGGGACTACCTACGAGCAGTACTTC.

The chain employs TRBV29-1 and TRBJ2-3; 8 positions agree with TRBD1. V was clipped by 8 bases and J by 1 base; unmatched bases: 8. CDR1 and CDR2 from the germline V gene are SQVTM and ANQGSEA. The CDR3 has 14 residues. The CDR3 sequence: CSLSQGVGTDTQYF. In DNA, the CDR3 is TGCAGCTTATCACAGGGGGTAGGCACAGATACGCAGTATTTT.

This chain connects TRBV20-1 to TRBJ2-1; D gene unclear. This CDR3 is built from 14 residues. Per germline, CDR1 DFQATT and CDR2 SNEGSKA (reference sequence). With 3 bases removed from V and 0 bases from J, the gap between germline ends came to 9 bases. The CDR3 sequence is CSASPRSSYNEQFF. CDR3 sequence (DNA): TGCAGTGCTAGTCCTAGGAGCTCCTACAATGAGCAGTTCTTC.

The rearrangement joins TRBV18 to TRBJ1-2; 8 bases fit TRBD1. V lost 3 bases, J lost 6 bases, and 6 bases stayed unmatched. This CDR3 comprises 14 residues. Germline CDR1 and CDR2: KGHSH and LQKENI. The CDR3 region has the DNA TGTGCCAGCTCACCCGGACAGGGTGGACATGGCTACACCTTC. It is translated as CASSPGQGGHGYTF.